The 8 T cell receptor beta chains given below trace back to one sample, sequenced in a study of patients and donors after allogeneic stem cell transplantation. TCRdb processed the RT-PCR reads anew with MiXCR; each CDR3 protein has one entry. The sample includes approximately 37,000 distinct CDR3 sequences, 30% to 40% of them seen just once. The sample consisted of blood, either unsorted or a sorted T cell fraction (not recorded which). All receptors derive from a human donor who was either an allogeneic HSCT recipient or a stem cell or donor lymphocyte infusion donor (not recorded which). It is not recorded whose cells these are; they may come from a transplant donor.

This clonotype was recorded at least ten times. The CDR3 DNA sequence: TGTGCCAGCAGTTCCGGGACCAAAGGCTACACCTTC. It specifies CASSSGTKGYTF. The chain combines TRBV12-3 or TRBV12-4 with TRBJ1-2, with D possibly matching TRBD1 (5 bases). Trimming removed 4 bases from V and 8 bases from J, with 11 bases in between. The CDR3 extends over 12 amino acids.

V and J are TRBV10-3 and TRBJ2-7; tentatively, D is TRBD1 (5 bases). CDR3 length equals 14 residues. The germline CDR1 and CDR2 sequences are ENHRY and SYGVKD. Trimming took off 10 bases at V and 2 bases at J, with 18 bases between the two ends. The CDR3 DNA is TGTGCCACCCAAATGGGTCAGGGAACCTACGAGCAGTACTTC. Protein sequence: CATQMGQGTYEQYF.

The rearrangement uses TRBV30 and TRBJ1-3; D is perhaps TRBD1 (6 bases). V was clipped by 3 bases and J by 6 bases, with 12 bases between them. CDR3 length equals 13 residues. Germline lookup yields CDR1 GTSNPN and CDR2 SVGIG (reference sequence). CDR3 bases: TGTGCCTGGAGAGGACAGCCGGCAAACACCATATATTTT. It yields the protein CAWRGQPANTIYF. Combining the CDR3 with reference TRBV30 and TRBJ1-3 gives the whole variable domain SQTIHQWPATLVQPVGSPLSLECTVEGTSNPNLYWYRQAAGRGLQLLFYSVGIGQISSEVPQNLSASRPQDRQFILSSKKLLLSDSGFYLCAWRGQPANTIYFGEGSWLTVV.

The chain combines TRBV12-3 or TRBV12-4 with TRBJ2-7; 10 bases map to TRBD1. J was trimmed by 2 bases and V by 5 bases; bases with no gene match: 6. CDR3 length: 15 residues. In nucleotides, the CDR3 is TGTGCCAGCAGTCCCGACAGGGGGCGGGCCTACGAGCAGTACTTC. Translation: CASSPDRGRAYEQYF.

This clonotype has just a few counts. This sequence joins TRBV7-6 and TRBJ1-4, with D possibly TRBD1 on 6 matching bases. The V gene lost 6 bases and the J gene lost 11 bases, with 10 bases spanning the gap. Germline CDR1 reads SGHVS; CDR2 reads FNYEAQ. The CDR3 has 11 amino acids. The CDR3 DNA follows: TGTGCCAGCAGAGGGGGGTCTAAACTGTTTTTT. Amino acids: CASRGGSKLFF.

This chain links TRBV6-5 with TRBJ1-1; D not resolved. The CDR3 runs to 14 residues. Trimming left V 0 bases short and J 2 bases short, with 7 bases between. Germline values: CDR1 MNHEY, CDR2 SVGAGI. CDR3 coding DNA: TGTGCCAGCAGTTACTCGATACTTAACACTGAAGCTTTCTTT. This translates into CASSYSILNTEAFF.

The genes are TRBV7-3 and TRBJ2-1, with D tentatively TRBD1 (6 bases). Trimming took off 2 bases at V and 5 bases at J, with 7 bases between the two ends. The CDR3 sequence is 13 residues long. Germline V gives CDR1 SGHTA, CDR2 FQGTGA. The CDR3 spells CASSLYRDNEQFF. The CDR3 nucleotides read TGTGCCAGCAGCTTATACAGGGACAATGAGCAGTTCTTC.

The rearrangement uses TRBV9 and TRBJ2-7; D ambiguous. Germline CDR1 reads SGDLS; CDR2 reads YYNGEE. CDR3 length: 14 amino acids. V shed 2 bases and J shed 6 bases, with 15 bases lying between them. CDR3 sequence (DNA): TGTGCCAGCAGCGTGCCAGACTCACTGGGCGAGCAGTACTTC. Amino acid sequence: CASSVPDSLGEQYF.